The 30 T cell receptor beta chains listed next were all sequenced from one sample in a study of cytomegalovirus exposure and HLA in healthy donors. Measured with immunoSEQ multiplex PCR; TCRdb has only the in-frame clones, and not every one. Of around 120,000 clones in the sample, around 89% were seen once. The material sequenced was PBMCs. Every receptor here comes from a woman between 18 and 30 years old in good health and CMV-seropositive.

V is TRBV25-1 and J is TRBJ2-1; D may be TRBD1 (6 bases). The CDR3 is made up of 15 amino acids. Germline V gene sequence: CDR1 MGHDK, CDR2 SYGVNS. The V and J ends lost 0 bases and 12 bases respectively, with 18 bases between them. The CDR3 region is CASSEYVQGSTGQFF. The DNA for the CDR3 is TGTGCCAGCAGTGAATATGTACAGGGTTCTACTGGGCAGTTCTTC.

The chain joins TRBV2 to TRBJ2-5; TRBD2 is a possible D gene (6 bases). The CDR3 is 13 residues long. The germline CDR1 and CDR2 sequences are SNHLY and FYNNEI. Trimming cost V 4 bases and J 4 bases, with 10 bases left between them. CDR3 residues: CASSGGLLETQYF. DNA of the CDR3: TGTGCCAGCAGTGGCGGACTACTAGAGACCCAGTACTTC.

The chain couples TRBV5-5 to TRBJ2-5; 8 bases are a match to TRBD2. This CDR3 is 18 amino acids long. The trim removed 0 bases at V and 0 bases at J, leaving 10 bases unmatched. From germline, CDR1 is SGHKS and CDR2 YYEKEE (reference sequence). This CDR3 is CASSLGGSGGRYQETQYF. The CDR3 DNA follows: TGTGCCAGCAGCTTGGGGGGATCGGGCGGGAGGTACCAAGAGACCCAGTACTTC. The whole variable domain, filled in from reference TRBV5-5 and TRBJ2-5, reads DAGVTQSPTHLIKTRGQQVTLRCSPISGHKSVSWYQQVLGQGPQFIFQYYEKEERGRGNFPDRFSARQFPNYSSELNVNALLLGDSALYLCASSLGGSGGRYQETQYFGPGTRLLVL.

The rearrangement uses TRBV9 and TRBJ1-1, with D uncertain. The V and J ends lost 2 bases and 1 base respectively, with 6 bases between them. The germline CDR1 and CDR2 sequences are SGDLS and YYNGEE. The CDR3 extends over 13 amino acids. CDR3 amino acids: CASSVGANTEAFF. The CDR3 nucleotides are TGTGCCAGCAGCGTTGGAGCGAACACTGAAGCTTTCTTT.

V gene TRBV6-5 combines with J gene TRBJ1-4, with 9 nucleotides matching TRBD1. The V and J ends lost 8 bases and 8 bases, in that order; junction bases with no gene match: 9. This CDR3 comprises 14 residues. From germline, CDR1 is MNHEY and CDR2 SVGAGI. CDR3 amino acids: CASQRTGAREKLFF. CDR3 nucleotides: TGTGCCAGCCAACGGACAGGGGCGAGAGAAAAACTGTTTTTT.

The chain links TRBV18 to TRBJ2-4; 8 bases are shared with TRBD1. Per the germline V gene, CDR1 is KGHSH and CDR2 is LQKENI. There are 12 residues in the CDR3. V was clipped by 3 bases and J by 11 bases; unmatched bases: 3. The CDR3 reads CASSPTGEVQYF. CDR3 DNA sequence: TGTGCCAGCTCACCGACAGGGGAGGTTCAGTACTTC. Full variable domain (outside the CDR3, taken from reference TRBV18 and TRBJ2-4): NAGVMQNPRHLVRRRGQEARLRCSPMKGHSHVYWYRQLPEEGLKFMVYLQKENIIDESGMPKERFSAEFPKEGPSILRIQQVVRGDSAAYFCASSPTGEVQYFGAGTRLSVL.

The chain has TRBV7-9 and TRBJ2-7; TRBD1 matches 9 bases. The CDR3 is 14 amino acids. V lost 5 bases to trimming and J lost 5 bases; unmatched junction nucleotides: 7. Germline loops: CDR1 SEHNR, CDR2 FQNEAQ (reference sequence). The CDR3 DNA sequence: TGTGCCAGCAGCCTATGGGGACAGGGTGACGAGCAGTACTTC. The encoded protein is CASSLWGQGDEQYF.

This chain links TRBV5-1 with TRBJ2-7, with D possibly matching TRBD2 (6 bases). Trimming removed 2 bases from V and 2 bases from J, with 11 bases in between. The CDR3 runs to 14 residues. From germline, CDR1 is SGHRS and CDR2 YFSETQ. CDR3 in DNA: TGCGCCAGCAGCTTAACCGGGAGTCCCTACGAGCAGTACTTC. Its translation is CASSLTGSPYEQYF.

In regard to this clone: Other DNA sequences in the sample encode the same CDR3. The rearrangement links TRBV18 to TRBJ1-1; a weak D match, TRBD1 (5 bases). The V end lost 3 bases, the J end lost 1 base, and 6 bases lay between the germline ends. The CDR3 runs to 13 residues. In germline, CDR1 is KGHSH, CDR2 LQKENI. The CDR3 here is CASSPTGNTEAFF. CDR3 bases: TGTGCCAGCTCACCCACAGGGAACACTGAAGCTTTCTTT.

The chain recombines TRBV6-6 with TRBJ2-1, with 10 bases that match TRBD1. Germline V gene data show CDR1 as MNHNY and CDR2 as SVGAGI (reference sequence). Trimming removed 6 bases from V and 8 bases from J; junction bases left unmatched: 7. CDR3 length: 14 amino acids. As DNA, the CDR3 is TGTGCCAGCAGACGAACCGGGACAGGGGATGAGCAGTTCTTC. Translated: CASRRTGTGDEQFF.

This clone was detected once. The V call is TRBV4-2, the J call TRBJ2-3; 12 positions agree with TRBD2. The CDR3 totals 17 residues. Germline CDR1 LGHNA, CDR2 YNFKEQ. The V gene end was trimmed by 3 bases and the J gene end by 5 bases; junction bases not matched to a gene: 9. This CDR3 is CASSQDRTSGIGDTQYF. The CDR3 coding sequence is TGTGCCAGCAGCCAGGACAGGACTAGCGGGATCGGAGATACGCAGTATTTT.

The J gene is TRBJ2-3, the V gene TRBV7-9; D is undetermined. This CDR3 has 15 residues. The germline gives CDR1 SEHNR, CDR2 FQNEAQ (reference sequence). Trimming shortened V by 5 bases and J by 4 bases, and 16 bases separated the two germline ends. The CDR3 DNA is TGTGCCAGCAGCCTTACCCTAGGCCGGGCAGATACGCAGTATTTT. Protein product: CASSLTLGRADTQYF.

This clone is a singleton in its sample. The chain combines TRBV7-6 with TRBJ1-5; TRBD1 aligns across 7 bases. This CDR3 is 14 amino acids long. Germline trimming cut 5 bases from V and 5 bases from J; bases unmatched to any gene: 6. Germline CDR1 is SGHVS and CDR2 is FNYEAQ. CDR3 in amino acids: CASSEGAADQPQHF. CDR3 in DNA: TGTGCCAGCAGCGAGGGGGCTGCAGATCAGCCCCAGCATTTT. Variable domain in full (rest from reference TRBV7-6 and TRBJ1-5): GAGVSQSPRYKVTKRGQDVALRCDPISGHVSLYWYRQALGQGPEFLTYFNYEAQQDKSGLPNDRFSAERPEGSISTLTIQRTEQRDSAMYRCASSEGAADQPQHFGDGTRLSIL.

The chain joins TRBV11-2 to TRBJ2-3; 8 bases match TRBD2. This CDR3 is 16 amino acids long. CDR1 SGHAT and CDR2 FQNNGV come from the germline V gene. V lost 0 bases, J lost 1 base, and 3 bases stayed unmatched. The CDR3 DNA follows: TGTGCCAGCAGCTTAGAAGTACTAGCGGGCACAGATACGCAGTATTTT. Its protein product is CASSLEVLAGTDTQYF. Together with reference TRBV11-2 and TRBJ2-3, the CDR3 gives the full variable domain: EAGVAQSPRYKIIEKRQSVAFWCNPISGHATLYWYQQILGQGPKLLIQFQNNGVVDDSQLPKDRFSAERLKGVDSTLKIQPAKLEDSAVYLCASSLEVLAGTDTQYFGPGTRLTVL.

CDR3 bases: TGTGCCAGTAGTAGAGCCTCCCTATGGCATTTT. Protein: CASSRASLWHF. The chain joins TRBV19 to TRBJ1-5; no reliable D call. The CDR3 covers 11 residues. The germline CDR1 and CDR2 sequences are LNHDA and SQIVND (reference sequence). V lost 4 bases, J lost 15 bases, and 13 bases lay in between.

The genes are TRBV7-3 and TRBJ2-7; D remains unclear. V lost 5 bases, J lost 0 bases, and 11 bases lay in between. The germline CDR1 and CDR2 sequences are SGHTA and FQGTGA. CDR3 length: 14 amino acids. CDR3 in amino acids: CASSLDGPSYEQYF. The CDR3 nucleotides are TGTGCCAGCAGCCTAGACGGTCCCTCCTACGAGCAGTACTTC.

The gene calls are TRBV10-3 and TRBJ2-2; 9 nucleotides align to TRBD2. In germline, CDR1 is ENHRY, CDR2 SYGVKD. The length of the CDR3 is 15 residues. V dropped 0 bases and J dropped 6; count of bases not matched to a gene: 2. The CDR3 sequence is CAISESAGGAGELFF. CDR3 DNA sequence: TGTGCCATCAGTGAGTCGGCGGGGGGGGCCGGGGAGCTGTTTTTT.

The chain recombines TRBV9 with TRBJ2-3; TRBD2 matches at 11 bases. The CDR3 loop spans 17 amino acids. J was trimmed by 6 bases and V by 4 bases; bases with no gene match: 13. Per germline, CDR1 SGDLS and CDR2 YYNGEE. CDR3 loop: CASSPRGSGRAADTQYF. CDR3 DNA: TGTGCCAGCAGCCCCCGGGGTAGCGGGAGGGCCGCGGATACGCAGTATTTT.

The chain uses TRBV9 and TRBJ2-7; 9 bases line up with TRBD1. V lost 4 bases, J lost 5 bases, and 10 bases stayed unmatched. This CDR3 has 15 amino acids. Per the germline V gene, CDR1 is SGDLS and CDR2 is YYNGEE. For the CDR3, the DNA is TGTGCCAGCAGCCCACGGGACAGGGTAGCCCACGAGCAGTACTTC. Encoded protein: CASSPRDRVAHEQYF.

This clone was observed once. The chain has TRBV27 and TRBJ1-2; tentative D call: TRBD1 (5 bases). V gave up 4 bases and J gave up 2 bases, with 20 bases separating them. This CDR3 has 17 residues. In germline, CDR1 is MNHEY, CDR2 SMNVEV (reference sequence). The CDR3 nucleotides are TGTGCCAGCAGTTCAACCCTTCCCCAGGGTCCCAACTATGGCTACACCTTC. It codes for CASSSTLPQGPNYGYTF.

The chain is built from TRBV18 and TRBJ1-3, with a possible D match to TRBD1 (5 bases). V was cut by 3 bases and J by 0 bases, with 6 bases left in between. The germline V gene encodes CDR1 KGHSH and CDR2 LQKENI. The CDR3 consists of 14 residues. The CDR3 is CASSPDNSGNTIYF. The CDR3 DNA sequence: TGTGCCAGCTCACCGGACAACTCTGGAAACACCATATATTTT.

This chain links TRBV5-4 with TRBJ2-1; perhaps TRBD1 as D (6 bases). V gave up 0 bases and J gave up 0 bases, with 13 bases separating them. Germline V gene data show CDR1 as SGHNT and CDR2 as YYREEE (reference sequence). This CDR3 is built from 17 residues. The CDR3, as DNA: TGTGCCAGCAGCTTGGCCGCCGGGACAATCTCCTACAATGAGCAGTTCTTC. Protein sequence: CASSLAAGTISYNEQFF. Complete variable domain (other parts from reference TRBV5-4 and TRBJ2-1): ETGVTQSPTHLIKTRGQQVTLRCSSQSGHNTVSWYQQALGQGPQFIFQYYREEENGRGNFPPRFSGLQFPNYSSELNVNALELDDSALYLCASSLAAGTISYNEQFFGPGTRLTVL.

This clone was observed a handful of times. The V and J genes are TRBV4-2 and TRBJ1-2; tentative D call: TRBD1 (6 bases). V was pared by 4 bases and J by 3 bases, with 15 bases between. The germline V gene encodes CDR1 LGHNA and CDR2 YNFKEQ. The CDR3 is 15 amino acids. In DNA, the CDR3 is TGTGCCAGCAGCCTACGACAGGACCCTGACTATGGCTACACCTTC. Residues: CASSLRQDPDYGYTF.

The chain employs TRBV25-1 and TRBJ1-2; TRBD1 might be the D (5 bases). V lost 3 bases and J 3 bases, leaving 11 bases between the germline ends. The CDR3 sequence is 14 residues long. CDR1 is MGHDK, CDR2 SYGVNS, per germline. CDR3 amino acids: CASSDGGTHYGYTF. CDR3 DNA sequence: TGTGCCAGCAGTGATGGCGGGACCCACTATGGCTACACCTTC.

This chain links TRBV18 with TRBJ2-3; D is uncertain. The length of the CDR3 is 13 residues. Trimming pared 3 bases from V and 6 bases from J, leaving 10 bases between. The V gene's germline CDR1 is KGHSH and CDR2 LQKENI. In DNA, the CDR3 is TGTGCCAGCTCACCGTCAACACCGGATACGCAGTATTTT. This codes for CASSPSTPDTQYF. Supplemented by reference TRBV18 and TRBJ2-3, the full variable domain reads NAGVMQNPRHLVRRRGQEARLRCSPMKGHSHVYWYRQLPEEGLKFMVYLQKENIIDESGMPKERFSAEFPKEGPSILRIQQVVRGDSAAYFCASSPSTPDTQYFGPGTRLTVL.

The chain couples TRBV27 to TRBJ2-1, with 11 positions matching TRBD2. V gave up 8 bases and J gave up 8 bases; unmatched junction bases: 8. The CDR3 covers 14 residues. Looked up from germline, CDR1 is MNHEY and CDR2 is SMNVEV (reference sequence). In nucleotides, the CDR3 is TGTGCCAGCCAGACTAGCGGGGAGTGGGATGAGCAGTTCTTC. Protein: CASQTSGEWDEQFF.

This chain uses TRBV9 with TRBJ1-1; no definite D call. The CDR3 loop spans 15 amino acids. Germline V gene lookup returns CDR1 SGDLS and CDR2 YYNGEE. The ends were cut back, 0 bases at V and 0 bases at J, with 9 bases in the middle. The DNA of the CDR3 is TGTGCCAGCAGCGTAGAGGGAGCCATGAACACTGAAGCTTTCTTT. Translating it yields CASSVEGAMNTEAFF.

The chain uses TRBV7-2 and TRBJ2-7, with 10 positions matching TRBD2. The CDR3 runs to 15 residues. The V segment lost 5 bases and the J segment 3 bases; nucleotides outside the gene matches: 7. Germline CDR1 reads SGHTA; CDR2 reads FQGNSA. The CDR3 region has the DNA TGTGCCAGCAGCACGACTAGCGGGCGAATCTACGAGCAGTACTTC. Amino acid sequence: CASSTTSGRIYEQYF. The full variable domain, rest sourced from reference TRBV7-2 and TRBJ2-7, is GAGVSQSPSNKVTEKGKDVELRCDPISGHTALYWYRQSLGQGLEFLIYFQGNSAPDKSGLPSDRFSAERTGGSVSTLTIQRTQQEDSAVYLCASSTTSGRIYEQYFGPGTRLTVT.

The CDR3 nucleotides read TGTGCCAGCAGTGAACATGCAGATACGCAGTATTTT. This gives the protein CASSEHADTQYF. V and J are TRBV25-1 and TRBJ2-3; D not resolved. The CDR3 totals 12 residues. V was shortened by 2 bases and J by 4 bases, with 4 bases between the two germline ends. Per the germline V gene, CDR1 is MGHDK and CDR2 is SYGVNS.

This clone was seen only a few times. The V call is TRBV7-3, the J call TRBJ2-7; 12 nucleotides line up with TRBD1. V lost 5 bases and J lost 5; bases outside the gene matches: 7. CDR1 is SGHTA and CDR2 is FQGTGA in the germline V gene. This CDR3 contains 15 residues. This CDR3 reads CASSLGTGGVDEQYF. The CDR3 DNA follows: TGTGCCAGCAGCCTCGGGACAGGGGGCGTGGACGAGCAGTACTTC.